Below, 13 T cell receptor beta chains from the same sample are listed, as sequenced in a study of metastatic and nonmetastatic thyroid tumors. Ahead of thyroid surgery, no patient had received treatment of any kind. With MiXCR, TCRdb called clones anew from the PCR reads. The data show about 40,000 clones, with approximately 13% seen just once and 9.5% held by the top ten. Sequencing was carried out using blood. These receptors originate from a female donor with papillary thyroid cancer or a benign thyroid nodule (not recorded which). Some clones in this sample may be carry-over from other donors' samples.

This clone is labeled as medium-sized (0.01 to 0.1%). This chain joins TRBV6-1 and TRBJ1-1; 8 bases fit TRBD1. CDR3 length: 14 amino acids. J gave up 1 base and V 6 bases, and 4 bases lay outside the gene matches. Germline V gene sequence: CDR1 MNHNS, CDR2 SASEGT. The CDR3 DNA reads as TGTGCCAGCAGGCTAGACAGGGGGAACACTGAAGCTTTCTTT. Residues: CASRLDRGNTEAFF.

In its sample, this clone was seen many times. Sequence at one end of the junction differs from germline and may be a read error. In the same sample, other DNA sequences code for this CDR3. The CDR3: CSVEDQGGANVLTF. CDR3 nucleotide sequence: TGCAGCGTTGAAGATCAAGGGGGGGCCAACGTCCTGACCTTC. The chain is built from TRBV29-1 and TRBJ2-6, with D possibly matching TRBD2 (7 bases). There are 14 residues in the CDR3. From germline, CDR1 is SQVTM and CDR2 ANQGSEA. Supplemented by reference TRBV29-1 and TRBJ2-6, the full variable domain reads SAVISQKPSRDICQRGTSLTIQCQVDSQVTMMFWYRQQPGQSLTLIATANQGSEATYESGFVIDKFPISRPNLTFSTLTVSNMSPEDSSIYLCSVEDQGGANVLTFGAGSRLTVL.

This clone showed up many times. The chain combines TRBV7-9 with TRBJ2-5, with 8 bases aligning to TRBD2. V dropped 5 bases and J dropped 2; count of bases not matched to a gene: 10. The germline V gene encodes CDR1 SEHNR and CDR2 FQNEAQ (reference sequence). The CDR3 contains 16 residues. The CDR3 coding sequence is TGTGCCAGCAGCCCCCGGGGGGGGCGGGGACAAGAGACCCAGTACTTC. Its protein product is CASSPRGGRGQETQYF.

Here the CDR3 reads CSASYPPYEQYF. As DNA, the CDR3 is TGCAGTGCTAGTTACCCTCCGTACGAGCAGTACTTC. This chain connects TRBV20-1 to TRBJ2-7; no definite D call. CDR1 and CDR2 from the germline V gene are DFQATT and SNEGSKA (reference sequence). The germline V and J ends were trimmed by 3 bases and 4 bases, with 10 bases remaining between them. This CDR3 is 12 amino acids long.

This clone showed up many times. This rearrangement joins TRBV7-9 to TRBJ1-5; D unclear. Germline lookup yields CDR1 SEHNR and CDR2 FQNEAQ (reference sequence). The CDR3 has 14 residues. Trimming cost V 6 bases and J 7 bases, with 16 bases left between them. CDR3 nucleotides: TGTGCCAGCAGTATGCGAGGCGGCGGACAGCCCCAGCATTTT. Protein sequence: CASSMRGGGQPQHF.

This clone was observed a few times. This chain links TRBV5-1 with TRBJ1-2, with D possibly being TRBD1 (5 bases). This CDR3 is 14 amino acids long. V lost 0 bases to trimming and J lost 6 bases, with 12 bases between them. Germline V CDR1 and CDR2: SGHRS, YFSETQ. The CDR3 coding sequence is TGCGCCAGCAGCTTGGACCAGGGATGGGATGGCTACACCTTC. Translating it yields CASSLDQGWDGYTF.

This clone was recorded at least ten times. The genes are TRBV12-3 or TRBV12-4 and TRBJ2-2; D ambiguous. Trimming cost V 6 bases and J 5 bases, with 10 bases left between them. The CDR3 totals 13 residues. CDR3 bases: TGTGCCAGCAGCCCTCAAGGGACCGGGGAGCTGTTTTTT. Its protein product is CASSPQGTGELFF.

This clone was observed many times. The rearrangement uses TRBV28 and TRBJ1-4, with D possibly TRBD1 on 5 matching bases. V was pared by 4 bases and J by 8 bases, with 11 bases between. The CDR3 covers 13 residues. Germline V gives CDR1 MDHEN, CDR2 SYDVKM. The DNA for the CDR3 is TGTGCCAGCAGTTCCGGGACGTACGAAAAACTGTTTTTT. Its translation: CASSSGTYEKLFF.

This clone was counted ten times or more. The chain has TRBV9 and TRBJ2-7; unclear D gene. Germline values: CDR1 SGDLS, CDR2 YYNGEE. The CDR3 length is 14 residues. Trimming took 0 bases from V and 4 from J, leaving 11 bases between them. The CDR3 protein is CASSVEGTAYEQYF. For the CDR3, the DNA is TGTGCCAGCAGCGTAGAGGGAACAGCGTACGAGCAGTACTTC.

This clone was picked up a small number of times. The rearrangement joins TRBV12-3 or TRBV12-4 to TRBJ1-1, with D maybe TRBD1 (6 bases). The ends were cut back, 8 bases at V and 5 bases at J, with 21 bases in the middle. CDR3 length equals 15 residues. Here the CDR3 DNA reads TGTGCCAGCGGTCCAAACTACAGGGTAGGGACTGAAGCTTTCTTT. It translates to CASGPNYRVGTEAFF.

This clone was recorded at least ten times. The chain combines TRBV9 with TRBJ2-5; 10 bases are shared with TRBD2. V was clipped by 3 bases and J by 5 bases; unmatched bases: 7. In germline, CDR1 is SGDLS, CDR2 YYNGEE. This CDR3 has 15 residues. The CDR3 sequence is CASSEGAGGGETQYF. The CDR3 DNA is TGTGCCAGCAGCGAGGGAGCGGGAGGGGGGGAGACCCAGTACTTC.

This clone was detected only a few times. A much larger clone differs from this one at a single base, so this may be a read error. The V and J genes are TRBV5-8 and TRBJ2-1; tentative D call: TRBD2 (7 bases). Deletions cut 6 bases from V and 9 bases from J, with 19 bases between. CDR3 length equals 14 residues. CDR1 is SGHTS, CDR2 YDEGEE, per germline. The CDR3 is CASIPKGGLVEQFF. CDR3 bases: TGTGCCAGCATACCCAAGGGGGGGCTGGTTGAGCAGTTCTTC.

As to this clone: One end of the junction does not line up with germline, which may come from a read error. The chain links TRBV7-6 to TRBJ2-6; D gene unclear. The CDR3 consists of 19 residues. Germline V gene data show CDR1 as SGHVS and CDR2 as FNYEAQ. The CDR3 bases are TGTGCCACCAGCTTACTATCCTCCCCTGGAATATCTGGGGCCAACGTCCTGACTTTC. Its translation: CATSLLSSPGISGANVLTF.